This T cell receptor beta chain was found in a study of T cells in Graves' hyperthyroidism and ophthalmopathy. Study-level information: Peripheral blood specimens were obtained at initial diagnosis, prior to any treatment.

Uncontrolled infection, other autoimmune disease, pregnancy or lactation disqualified patients from enrolment. A 10 ml volume of fresh peripheral blood provided the PBMCs. RNA transcripts served as the template for amplifying TCR beta CDR3 regions. The TCR CDR3 was amplified in a first-round RT-PCR using the HTBI primer set. TCRdb independently ran MiXCR on the multiplex PCR reads; one entry per CDR3 protein. This sample has under 600,000 distinct CDR3 sequences; around 16% occur once, and the top ten carry roughly 3.5%. To note about this clonotype: A junction end diverges from the germline sequence, so it may reflect a read error.

This sequence was found in a middle-aged woman with Graves' ophthalmopathy. The sequenced sample consisted of blood.

The CDR3 DNA follows: TGCGGCAGCGCAAAAACTAGCGGGAGCTCGGATACGCAGTATTTT. It specifies CGSAKTSGSSDTQYF. The chain couples TRBV5-1 to TRBJ2-3; 11 nucleotides line up with TRBD2. The length of the CDR3 is 15 residues. The V gene's germline CDR1 is SGHRS and CDR2 YFSETQ.